This T cell receptor (beta chain) appears in the sequencing data of a study of blood T cell repertoires in COVID-19. The junction had 7 bases not matched to a gene; V was cut back by 1 base and J by 4 bases. The CDR3 covers 15 residues. Germline loops: CDR1 GTSNPN, CDR2 SVGIG (reference sequence). Which cohort a participant joined came from the clinical history participants gave. The data were produced by immunoSEQ multiplex PCR, yet TCRdb's version contains in-frame clones alone and is incomplete. The sample has hundreds of thousands of clones, roughly nine tenths seen once; the top ten hold 7% to 10%.

The sample was PBMCs or T cells enriched from blood (not recorded which). The sequence was obtained from a woman aged 55 to 70 who had recovered from COVID-19. The rearrangement joins TRBV30 to TRBJ1-2; TRBD1 aligns across 9 bases. The CDR3 sequence: CAWSGPHRGPYGYTF. The CDR3, as DNA: TGTGCCTGGAGTGGGCCCCACAGGGGGCCCTATGGCTACACCTTC.